The table lists the clone carrying this T cell receptor beta chain with a few counts. These data are taken from a study of patients and donors after allogeneic stem cell transplantation. V trimming: 5 bases; J trimming: 1 base; junction bases outside the gene matches: 12. Germline CDR1 reads MNHNS; CDR2 reads SASEGT. CDR3 length: 17 residues. TCRdb ran MiXCR on the RT-PCR reads and lists one entry per CDR3 protein. The sample lists about 960,000 distinct CDR3 sequences, over 15% occurring once. Material: blood, either unsorted or a sorted T cell fraction (not recorded which). This TCR derives from a human donor who was either an allogeneic HSCT recipient or a stem cell or donor lymphocyte infusion donor (not recorded which). It is not recorded whose cells these are; they may come from a transplant donor. The gene calls are TRBV6-1 and TRBJ2-7; TRBD2 matches 9 bases. The CDR3: CASSPLIRTSDSYEQYF. For the CDR3, the DNA is TGTGCCAGCAGTCCACTTATCCGGACTAGCGATTCCTACGAGCAGTACTTC.